This entry lists 23 T cell receptor beta chains sequenced from one sample in a study of blood T cell repertoires in COVID-19. TCRdb's copy holds only in-frame clones and misses some; the assay was immunoSEQ multiplex PCR. The profile covers roughly 95,000 clones, with around 90% appearing a single time and 3% to 4.5% taken by the ten largest. Material for sequencing was peripheral blood. The receptors were sampled from a woman aged 45-65 years in a cohort sampled during active COVID-19.

J is TRBJ2-7 and V is TRBV27, with D maybe TRBD1 (6 bases). V lost 6 bases and J 0 bases, leaving 6 bases between the germline ends. CDR1 is MNHEY and CDR2 is SMNVEV in the germline V gene (reference sequence). This CDR3 contains 12 residues. In nucleotides, the CDR3 is TGTGCCAGCAGGGGGGCCTCCTACGAGCAGTACTTC. Translation: CASRGASYEQYF.

The CDR3: CASSKVGEAHNYGYTF. Here the CDR3 DNA reads TGTGCCAGCAGCAAAGTTGGAGAAGCCCATAACTATGGCTACACCTTC. The chain links TRBV5-6 to TRBJ1-2; no reliable D call. V lost 4 bases, J lost 1 base, and 17 bases lay in between. The CDR3 loop spans 16 amino acids. CDR1 SGHDT and CDR2 YYEEEE come from the germline V gene.

This rearrangement joins TRBV28 to TRBJ2-7, with TRBD1 matching 11 bases. The V segment lost 6 bases and the J segment 1 base; nucleotides outside the gene matches: 5. The germline V gene encodes CDR1 MDHEN and CDR2 SYDVKM. The CDR3 contains 15 residues. CDR3 in amino acids: CASSTGTGGSYEQYF. CDR3 nucleotide sequence: TGTGCCAGCAGCACCGGGACAGGGGGTTCCTACGAGCAGTACTTC.

V usage is TRBV28 and J usage is TRBJ2-7; a weak D match, TRBD2 (5 bases). This CDR3 comprises 15 residues. Trimming removed 6 bases from V and 4 bases from J, with 19 bases in between. The germline V gene has CDR1 MDHEN and CDR2 SYDVKM. The DNA for the CDR3 is TGTGCCAGCAGGAAAACAGAGGGCGGAAGTTACGAGCAGTACTTC. Amino acid sequence: CASRKTEGGSYEQYF.

The CDR3 loop reads CASSGGGGGHTEAFF. DNA of the CDR3: TGTGCCAGCAGCGGAGGGGGTGGGGGACACACTGAAGCTTTCTTT. The chain has TRBV9 and TRBJ1-1; tentative D call: TRBD1 (6 bases). Germline CDR1 SGDLS, CDR2 YYNGEE. Trimming shortened V by 3 bases and J by 3 bases, and 15 bases separated the two germline ends. CDR3 length equals 15 residues.

This chain links TRBV6-2 or TRBV6-3 with TRBJ2-5, with D uncertain. The CDR3 is 15 amino acids. Germline CDR1 MNHEY, CDR2 SVGEGT. Trimming removed 0 bases from V and 4 bases from J, with 12 bases in between. The CDR3 protein is CASSYSAFLPETQYF. CDR3 DNA sequence: TGTGCCAGCAGTTACTCAGCGTTCTTGCCAGAGACCCAGTACTTC.

The rearrangement links TRBV7-2 to TRBJ2-5, with TRBD2 matching 11 bases. Germline V gene sequence: CDR1 SGHTA, CDR2 FQGNSA. Trimming at V came to 3 bases and at J to 6 bases, leaving 6 bases not matched to a gene. The CDR3 has 15 residues. The CDR3 nucleotides read TGTGCCAGCAGCTTGCTTAGCGGGGGGGCCAAGACCCAGTACTTC. It codes for CASSLLSGGAKTQYF.

This clone appeared a single time. This chain joins TRBV24-1 and TRBJ2-5, with 10 bases aligning to TRBD2. The ends lost 5 bases at V and 4 bases at J; junction bases unmatched: 6. Germline assignment: CDR1 KGHDR and CDR2 SFDVKD. This CDR3 is 15 amino acids long. CDR3 amino acids: CATSAVSGGLETQYF. The CDR3 nucleotides read TGTGCCACCAGTGCCGTTAGCGGGGGGTTAGAGACCCAGTACTTC.

In nucleotides, the CDR3 is TGTGCCAGCTCCCCCGGACCAGGGGGAGGTCAGCCCCAGCATTTT. Residues: CASSPGPGGGQPQHF. The chain couples TRBV18 to TRBJ1-5; 7 bases align to TRBD1. The CDR3 contains 15 residues. In germline, CDR1 is KGHSH, CDR2 LQKENI. With 6 bases clipped from V and 6 bases from J, the junction kept 11 bases outside the gene matches.

V gene TRBV15 combines with J gene TRBJ2-4; D gene uncertain. This CDR3 comprises 15 residues. The germline V gene encodes CDR1 LNHNV and CDR2 YYDKDF (reference sequence). V lost 0 bases and J 0 bases, leaving 6 bases between the germline ends. The chain's CDR3 is CATSRESVAKNIQYF. In nucleotides, the CDR3 is TGTGCCACCAGCAGAGAGAGTGTAGCCAAAAACATTCAGTACTTC.

This clone was recorded a few times. The gene calls are TRBV29-1 and TRBJ2-7; TRBD2 aligns across 10 bases. The germline V gene has CDR1 SQVTM and CDR2 ANQGSEA. J was trimmed by 4 bases and V by 4 bases; bases with no gene match: 7. The CDR3 runs 14 residues. The CDR3 DNA reads TGCAGCGTTGTAGCGGCTAGCGGGAGTTACGAGCAGTACTTC. Amino acids: CSVVAASGSYEQYF.

The chain has TRBV9 and TRBJ1-4; 8 bases are shared with TRBD1. V was pared by 4 bases and J by 10 bases, with 9 bases of the junction left unmatched. This CDR3 comprises 14 residues. The germline V gene encodes CDR1 SGDLS and CDR2 YYNGEE. CDR3 nucleotide sequence: TGTGCCAGCAGCTCCGGGACAGGAGGAGCAAAACTGTTTTTT. Encoded protein: CASSSGTGGAKLFF.

The genes are TRBV7-3 and TRBJ2-7; 7 bases fit TRBD2. CDR3 size: 13 residues. V trimming: 8 bases; J trimming: 2 bases; junction bases outside the gene matches: 6. Germline assignment: CDR1 SGHTA and CDR2 FQGTGA. The CDR3 DNA sequence: TGTGCCAGCGCCCCCGGGACTACCTACGAGCAGTACTTC. It encodes CASAPGTTYEQYF.

This sequence joins TRBV12-5 and TRBJ1-1; unclear D gene. V lost 4 bases and J lost 0, with 6 bases in between. The CDR3 length is 13 residues. CDR1 LGHNT and CDR2 FRNRAP come from the germline V gene. The CDR3 DNA reads as TGTGCTAGTGGTTCAAACTTGAACACTGAAGCTTTCTTT. This encodes CASGSNLNTEAFF.

V and J are TRBV30 and TRBJ1-1; D gene uncertain. The V gene's germline CDR1 is GTSNPN and CDR2 SVGIG (reference sequence). The CDR3 totals 14 residues. V lost 6 bases, J lost 0 bases, and 14 bases lay in between. CDR3 region: CACSPWRMNTEAFF. The CDR3 bases are TGTGCCTGTTCACCGTGGCGGATGAACACTGAAGCTTTCTTT.

This clone was found once. The V gene is TRBV6-2 or TRBV6-3, the J gene TRBJ1-2, with D possibly being TRBD1 (5 bases). This CDR3 has 16 residues. Trimming stripped 3 bases from V and 0 bases from J, with 14 bases between. The germline CDR1 and CDR2 sequences are MNHEY and SVGEGT. The CDR3 loop is CASSYRGSGTNYGYTF. Written as DNA, the CDR3 is TGTGCCAGCAGTTATAGGGGCAGCGGGACTAACTATGGCTACACCTTC.

This clone was detected a few times. The V and J genes are TRBV2 and TRBJ1-5; D may be TRBD1 (6 bases). V was clipped by 2 bases and J by 6 bases, with 11 bases between them. CDR3 length: 14 residues. Germline CDR1 SNHLY, CDR2 FYNNEI. The CDR3 region has the DNA TGTGCCAGCAGTGAATGGTCAGGGGTTCAGCCCCAGCATTTT. Translated: CASSEWSGVQPQHF.

V and J are TRBV21-1 and TRBJ1-3; TRBD1, the table's D call, was not compared with the DNA. TRBV21-1 has pseudogene status. There are 17 residues in the CDR3. The CDR3: CASSKDTGTGGVHTIYF. For the CDR3, the DNA is TGTGCCAGCAGCAAAGATACCGGGACAGGGGGCGTGCACACCATATATTTT.

CDR3 DNA sequence: TGTGCCAGCAGCCAATCTGGTAACAGGGGTGAGCAGTTCTTC. Translation: CASSQSGNRGEQFF. The chain carries TRBV7-8 and TRBJ2-1; 7 nucleotides line up with TRBD1. Germline-derived CDR1 and CDR2 are SGHVS and FQNEAQ. This CDR3 is built from 14 residues. Trimming removed 5 bases from V and 9 bases from J; junction bases left unmatched: 10.

This chain uses TRBV12-3 or TRBV12-4 with TRBJ1-1, with a tentative D call TRBD1 (5 bases). Trimming stripped 2 bases from V and 1 base from J, with 5 bases between. This CDR3 region has 13 residues. CDR3 protein: CASSLQGNTEAFF. The CDR3 DNA reads as TGTGCCAGCAGTTTACAGGGGAACACTGAAGCTTTCTTT.

The chain couples TRBV7-9 to TRBJ1-4; 7 nucleotides line up with TRBD1. Trimming at V came to 3 bases and at J to 2 bases, leaving 3 bases not matched to a gene. The CDR3 length is 15 residues. The V gene's germline CDR1 is SEHNR and CDR2 FQNEAQ (reference sequence). Here the CDR3 reads CASSLETGTNEKLFF. In DNA, the CDR3 is TGTGCCAGCAGCTTGGAGACAGGGACTAATGAAAAACTGTTTTTT.

The genes are TRBV18 and TRBJ2-3; 8 bases are a match to TRBD1. In germline, CDR1 is KGHSH, CDR2 LQKENI. This CDR3 is built from 15 residues. V shed 5 bases, J shed 5 bases, and the junction held 9 bases outside the gene matches. This CDR3 is CASSYTQGAEDTQYF. The CDR3 nucleotides are TGTGCCAGCTCATATACGCAGGGGGCTGAAGATACGCAGTATTTT.

The chain joins TRBV19 to TRBJ1-2, with a possible D match to TRBD1 (5 bases). CDR3 size: 15 residues. The germline CDR1 and CDR2 sequences are LNHDA and SQIVND (reference sequence). The V gene lost 6 bases and the J gene lost 3 bases, with 17 bases spanning the gap. The CDR3 DNA follows: TGTGCCAGTAGCCCCCGCGGGGTGGGGGACTATGGCTACACCTTC. This encodes CASSPRGVGDYGYTF.